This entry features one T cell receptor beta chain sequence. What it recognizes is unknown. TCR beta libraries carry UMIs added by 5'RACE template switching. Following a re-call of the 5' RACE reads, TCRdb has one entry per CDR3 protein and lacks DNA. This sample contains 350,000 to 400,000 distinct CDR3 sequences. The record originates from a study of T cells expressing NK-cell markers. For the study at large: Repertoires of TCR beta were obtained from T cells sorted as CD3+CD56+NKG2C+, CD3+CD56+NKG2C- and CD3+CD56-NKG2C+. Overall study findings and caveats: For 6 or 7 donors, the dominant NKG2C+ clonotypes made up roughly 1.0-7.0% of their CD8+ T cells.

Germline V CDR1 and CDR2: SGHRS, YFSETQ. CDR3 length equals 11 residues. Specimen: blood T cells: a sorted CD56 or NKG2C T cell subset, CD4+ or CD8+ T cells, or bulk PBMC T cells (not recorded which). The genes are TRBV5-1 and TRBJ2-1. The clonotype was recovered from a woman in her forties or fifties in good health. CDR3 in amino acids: CASSEHNEQFF.